This T cell receptor beta chain is from a study of blood T cell repertoires in COVID-19. About the study: The United States, Italy and Spain supplied acute and convalescent COVID-19 samples. PBMCs, B-cell-depleted T cells, or T cells were the source of the cDNA or gDNA that made up the material.

This CDR3 is built from 12 residues. Trimming shortened V by 4 bases and J by 10 bases, and 11 bases separated the two germline ends. Germline V CDR1 and CDR2: GTSNPN, SVGIG (reference sequence). In the authors' methods: Quantification of nucleated cells was approximated via reference gene primer amplification. Data came from immunoSEQ multiplex PCR; TCRdb stores just in-frame clones and leaves some out. From that table come the V and J calls and clone size; the DNA was used to work out D and trimming. The sample lists tens of thousands of clones; approximately 90% were seen once. The sample was peripheral blood. This TCR was sampled from a man in his 70s with active or convalescent COVID-19. The chain links TRBV30 to TRBJ1-6, with D possibly TRBD1 on 6 matching bases. The CDR3 sequence is CAWIQGRSPLHF. The CDR3 DNA reads TGTGCCTGGATACAGGGAAGATCACCCCTCCACTTT. Based on the CDR3 plus reference TRBV30 and TRBJ1-6, the full variable domain is SQTIHQWPATLVQPVGSPLSLECTVEGTSNPNLYWYRQAAGRGLQLLFYSVGIGQISSEVPQNLSASRPQDRQFILSSKKLLLSDSGFYLCAWIQGRSPLHFGNGTRLTVT.